This T cell receptor beta chain was recovered during a study of OX40 agonist ivuxolimab in advanced cancers. The CDR3 totals 15 residues. The V gene's germline CDR1 is SGHRS and CDR2 YFSETQ. V was cut by 0 bases and J by 10 bases, with 14 bases left in between. Profiled with immunoSEQ multiplex PCR; TCRdb holds only in-frame clones, not every one. In the table there are about 77,000 clones, about 83% of which are singletons. The specimen comprised CD4+ or CD8+ T cells sorted from blood, sampled in a trial of the OX40 agonist ivuxolimab. The V call is TRBV5-1, the J call TRBJ1-6; D remains unclear. The TCR originated in an adult with an advanced solid tumor such as melanoma, head and neck, liver or kidney cancer. CDR3 sequence reads: CASSLVTGSSSPLHF. The CDR3 bases are TGCGCCAGCAGCTTGGTAACGGGTAGTAGCTCACCCCTCCACTTT.